This T cell receptor (beta chain) was sequenced in a study of blood T cell repertoires in COVID-19. Looking at the study overall: There were acute and convalescent COVID-19 samples, and they came from the United States, Italy and Spain.

The CDR3 runs to 15 residues. The germline V and J ends were trimmed by 4 bases and 4 bases, with 16 bases remaining between them. Germline CDR1 and CDR2: SGHDN and FVKESK. TCRdb's table, derived via immunoSEQ multiplex PCR, lists solely in-frame clones and lacks some. The sample has approximately 210,000 clones, about 80% seen once. Specimen: peripheral blood. This clonotype originated in a woman between 35 and 50 years old with active or convalescent COVID-19. The chain carries TRBV14 and TRBJ1-2; no clear D. The CDR3 nucleotides are TGTGCCAGCAGCCGAAGCTCCGTAGCGGGCTATGGCTACACCTTC. Encoded protein: CASSRSSVAGYGYTF.